This T cell receptor (beta chain) was captured by sequencing in a study of cytomegalovirus exposure and HLA in healthy donors. PCR was performed using 60 Vbeta and 13 Jbeta primers. Assay: immunoSEQ multiplex PCR; the TCRdb copy retains only in-frame clones and omits some. The repertoire holds approximately 170,000 clones, with 70% as singletons. The germline gives CDR1 LNHDA, CDR2 SQIVND (reference sequence). Deletions cut 9 bases from V and 2 bases from J, with 19 bases between. The CDR3 length is 15 residues. A word on this clone: Its antigen is still unknown.

Study-level points and caveats: Other equally common chains were less clonally expanded than HLA-associated TCR beta chains, a later analysis showed.

Specimen: PBMCs. The origin of this receptor is a man aged 18 to 30 in good health and CMV-seropositive. The V gene is TRBV19, the J gene TRBJ1-2; weak D call: TRBD1 (5 bases). The CDR3 region has the DNA TGTGCCAGCACCATAGGGGCGATCCTAAACTATGGCTACACCTTC. The encoded protein is CASTIGAILNYGYTF.